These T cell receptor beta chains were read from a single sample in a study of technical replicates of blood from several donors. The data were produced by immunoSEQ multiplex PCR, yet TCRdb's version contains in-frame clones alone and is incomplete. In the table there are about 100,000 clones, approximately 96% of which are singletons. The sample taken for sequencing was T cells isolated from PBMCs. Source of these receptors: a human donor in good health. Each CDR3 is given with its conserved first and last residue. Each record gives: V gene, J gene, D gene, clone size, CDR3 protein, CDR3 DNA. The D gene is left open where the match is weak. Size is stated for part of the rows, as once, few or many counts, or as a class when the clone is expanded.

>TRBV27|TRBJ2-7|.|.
CASSFGPRSHYEQYF
TGTGCCAGCAGCTTTGGGCCTCGGTCCCACTACGAGCAGTACTTC
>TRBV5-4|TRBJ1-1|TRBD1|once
CASSLGGGTGSAFF
TGTGCCAGCAGCTTGGGGGGAGGGACAGGGTCAGCTTTCTTT
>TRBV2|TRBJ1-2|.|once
CASSEVRTDLTSGYTF
TGTGCCAGCAGTGAAGTCCGGACAGACCTAACCAGTGGCTACACCTTC
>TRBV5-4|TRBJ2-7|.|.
CASSLEARPFDEQYF
TGTGCCAGCAGCTTGGAGGCTAGGCCCTTCGACGAGCAGTACTTC
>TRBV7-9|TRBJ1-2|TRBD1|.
CASSLGQGGYAYGYTF
TGTGCCAGCAGCTTAGGACAGGGCGGCTATGCCTATGGCTACACCTTC
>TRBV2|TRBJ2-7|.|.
CASSLSYEQYF
TGTGCCAGCAGTCTCTCCTACGAGCAGTACTTC
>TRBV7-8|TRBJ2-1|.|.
CASSPKGAGGNEQFF
TGTGCCAGCAGCCCAAAGGGGGCGGGGGGTAATGAGCAGTTCTTC
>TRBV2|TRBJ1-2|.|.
CASSESGYNYGYTF
TGTGCCAGCAGTGAATCCGGGTATAACTATGGCTACACCTTC
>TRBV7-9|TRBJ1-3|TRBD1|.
CASSLWTGGGYTGNTIYF
TGTGCCAGCAGCTTATGGACAGGGGGCGGATATACTGGAAACACCATATATTTT
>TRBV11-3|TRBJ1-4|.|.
CASSFGQGAPFF
.
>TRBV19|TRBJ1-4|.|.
CASSIKKQTNEKLFF
TGTGCCAGTAGTATTAAGAAACAGACTAATGAAAAACTGTTTTTT
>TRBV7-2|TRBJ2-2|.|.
CASSPLRVSSGELFF
TGTGCCAGCAGCCCCCTGCGGGTATCTAGCGGGGAGCTGTTTTTT
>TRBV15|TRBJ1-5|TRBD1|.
CATSKSPGQLGIQPQHF
TGTGCCACCAGCAAGTCTCCGGGACAGTTAGGAATTCAGCCCCAGCATTTT
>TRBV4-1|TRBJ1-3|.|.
CASSQPTAGSGNTIYF
TGCGCCAGCAGCCAGCCCACTGCGGGTTCTGGAAACACCATATATTTT
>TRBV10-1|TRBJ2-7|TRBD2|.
CASSAGTSGYEQYF
TGCGCCAGCAGTGCCGGGACTAGCGGCTACGAGCAGTACTTC
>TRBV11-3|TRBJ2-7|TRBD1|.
CASSPTGGTPSEQYF
TGTGCCAGCAGCCCCACAGGGGGAACCCCTTCCGAGCAGTACTTC
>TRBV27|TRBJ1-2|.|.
CASSPSSLQANGYTF
TGTGCCAGCAGTCCGTCCTCGTTACAGGCTAATGGCTACACCTTC
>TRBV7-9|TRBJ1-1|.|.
CASSLVNSGRAFF
TGTGCCAGCAGCTTAGTGAATAGCGGTCGGGCTTTCTTT
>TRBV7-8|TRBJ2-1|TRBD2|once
CASSSRAGGPHEQFF
TGTGCCAGCAGCTCCAGAGCGGGGGGGCCCCATGAGCAGTTCTTC
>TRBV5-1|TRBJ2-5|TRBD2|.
CASSLVSGSNRETQYF
TGCGCCAGCAGCTTGGTTAGCGGGAGCAATCGAGAGACCCAGTACTTC
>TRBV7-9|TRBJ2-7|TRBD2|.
CASSGLAWEQYF
TGTGCCAGCAGCGGACTAGCGTGGGAGCAGTACTTC
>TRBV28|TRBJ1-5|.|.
CASSPGRGFSNQPQHF
TGTGCCAGCAGTCCTGGAAGGGGATTTAGCAATCAGCCCCAGCATTTT
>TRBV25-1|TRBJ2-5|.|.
CASSEYSGGETQYF
TGTGCCAGCAGTGAATATAGCGGTGGGGAGACCCAGTACTTC
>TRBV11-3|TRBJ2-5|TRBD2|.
CASSPPRRGVEETQYF
TGTGCCAGCAGCCCTCCCAGACGGGGGGTGGAAGAGACCCAGTACTTC
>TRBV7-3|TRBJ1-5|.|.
CASSLPRKGVGNQPQHF
TGTGCCAGCAGCTTGCCCCGGAAGGGGGTTGGCAATCAGCCCCAGCATTTT
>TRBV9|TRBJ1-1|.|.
CASSVVRNTEAFF
TGTGCCAGCAGCGTCGTTAGGAACACTGAAGCTTTCTTT
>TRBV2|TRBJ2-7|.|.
CASSDFTRFSSYEQYF
TGTGCCAGCAGTGATTTTACCCGATTCAGCTCCTACGAGCAGTACTTC
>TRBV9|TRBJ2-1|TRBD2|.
CASSKTSGRNNEQFF
TGTGCCAGCAGCAAAACTAGCGGGAGGAACAATGAGCAGTTCTTC
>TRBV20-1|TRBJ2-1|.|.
CSAQRGGEQFF
TGCAGTGCCCAGAGGGGGGGTGAGCAGTTCTTC
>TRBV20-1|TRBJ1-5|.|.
CSARSGQPQHF
TGCAGTGCTAGGTCAGGTCAGCCCCAGCATTTT
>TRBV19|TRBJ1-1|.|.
CASSGAGGIPLMNTEAFF
TGTGCCAGTAGTGGGGCGGGAGGTATCCCACTGATGAACACTGAAGCTTTCTTT
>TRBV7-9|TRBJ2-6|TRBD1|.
CASSAPGQGEANVLTF
TGTGCCAGCAGCGCACCGGGACAGGGGGAGGCCAACGTCCTGACTTTC
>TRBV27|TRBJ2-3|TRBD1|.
CASSPRDRAGSDTQYF
TGTGCCAGCAGTCCCCGGGACAGGGCGGGTTCAGATACGCAGTATTTT
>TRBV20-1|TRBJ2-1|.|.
CSARSRTIPLF
TGCAGTGCTCGATCACGGACTATCCCCCTCTTC
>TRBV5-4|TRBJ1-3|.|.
CASSLGGAGNTIYF
TGTGCCAGCAGCTTAGGAGGAGCTGGAAACACCATATATTTT
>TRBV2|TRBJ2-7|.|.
CASSEYQILGHEQYF
TGTGCCAGCAGTGAATATCAGATCCTAGGCCACGAGCAGTACTTC
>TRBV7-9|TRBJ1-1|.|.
CASSLDSRNTEAFF
TGTGCCAGCAGCTTAGACAGCCGGAACACTGAAGCTTTCTTT
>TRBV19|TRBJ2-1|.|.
CASSIPGTTKQFF
TGTGCCAGTAGTATACCCGGGACAACTAAGCAGTTCTTC
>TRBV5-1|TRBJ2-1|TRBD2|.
CASTSGSPYNEQFF
TGCGCCAGCACTAGCGGGAGTCCCTACAATGAGCAGTTCTTC
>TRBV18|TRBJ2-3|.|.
CATKPSGTDTQYF
TGTGCCACCAAGCCTTCGGGCACAGATACGCAGTATTTT